Ten or more counts support the clone carrying this T cell receptor (beta chain). What it recognizes is unknown. This sample stems from a study of neurological immune-mediated disorders. Every sequencing run produced over 190 million TCR-beta sequences that came from 15-18 subjects. Via MiXCR, TCRdb re-called the 5' RACE reads, giving one row per CDR3 protein. The sample gives about 40,000 distinct CDR3 sequences, around 2.5% of which show up once; 2% to 2.5% is in the top ten. The CDR3 sequence is 13 residues long. Per germline, CDR1 SGHRS and CDR2 YFSETQ. V was trimmed by 5 bases and J by 5 bases, leaving 13 bases between them. General study findings and limits: Phylogenetic grouping assigned the repertoires of 18 of 34 multiple sclerosis patients to one related-CDR3 cluster, which constitutes a possible signature.

Sequencing input: PBMCs. The receptor was isolated from a man over 45 with multiple sclerosis. The chain combines TRBV5-1 with TRBJ2-5; TRBD2 might be the D (5 bases). For the CDR3, the DNA is TGCGCCAGCAGGTCTAGCCCACGGGAGACCCAGTACTTC. Its translation: CASRSSPRETQYF.